A selection of T cell receptor beta chains follows, all from one sample in a study of identical twins. TCRdb fed the 5' RACE reads into MiXCR, producing one record per CDR3 protein. The sample lists around 960,000 distinct CDR3 sequences; 9% to 15% were seen once. This sample also belongs to another study, concerning yellow fever vaccine responses in identical twins.

Material: PBMCs. The source of these receptors is a young woman in good health. Both conserved end residues are part of each CDR3. Each record gives: V gene, clone size, J gene, D gene, CDR3 length, CDR3 protein, CDR3 DNA. The D gene is left open where the match is weak. Only part of the rows carry a size: once, few, many, or a class if the clone is expanded.

V gene: TRBV4-1
clone size: NA
J gene: TRBJ2-1
D gene: NA
CDR3 length: 17
CDR3 protein: CASSQEQFAGWGNEQFF
CDR3 DNA: TGCGCCAGCAGCCAAGAACAGTTCGCGGGGTGGGGAAATGAGCAGTTCTTC

V gene: TRBV7-6
clone size: once
J gene: TRBJ2-7
D gene: TRBD1
CDR3 length: 15
CDR3 protein: CASSLALDRPYEQYF
CDR3 DNA: TGTGCCAGCAGCTTAGCTTTGGACAGGCCCTACGAGCAGTACTTC

V gene: TRBV11-2
clone size: NA
J gene: TRBJ2-2
D gene: TRBD2
CDR3 length: 16
CDR3 protein: CASSTSGTSASGELFF
CDR3 DNA: TGTGCCAGCAGCACTTCCGGGACTAGCGCCTCCGGGGAGCTGTTTTTT

V gene: TRBV20-1
clone size: NA
J gene: TRBJ2-7
D gene: NA
CDR3 length: 14
CDR3 protein: CSAPGGSSSYEQYF
CDR3 DNA: TGCAGTGCCCCAGGAGGGAGCAGCTCCTACGAGCAGTACTTC

V gene: TRBV20-1
clone size: many
J gene: TRBJ2-5
D gene: TRBD2
CDR3 length: 12
CDR3 protein: CSLGGEVETQYF
CDR3 DNA: TGCAGTTTGGGGGGGGAAGTTGAGACCCAGTACTTC

V gene: TRBV12-3/TRBV12-4
clone size: NA
J gene: TRBJ1-1
D gene: NA
CDR3 length: 15
CDR3 protein: CASSHPGTANTEAFF
CDR3 DNA: TGTGCCAGCAGCCACCCCGGGACCGCGAACACTGAAGCTTTCTTT

V gene: TRBV25-1
clone size: NA
J gene: TRBJ2-2
D gene: NA
CDR3 length: 16
CDR3 protein: CASSEPSHLNTGELFF
CDR3 DNA: TGTGCCAGCAGTGAGCCAAGCCACTTGAACACCGGGGAGCTGTTTTTT

V gene: TRBV10-3
clone size: NA
J gene: TRBJ2-7
D gene: NA
CDR3 length: 14
CDR3 protein: CAISGGGGSYEQYF
CDR3 DNA: TGTGCCATCAGTGGTGGGGGCGGGAGCTACGAGCAGTACTTC

V gene: TRBV6-1
clone size: many
J gene: TRBJ1-2
D gene: TRBD1
CDR3 length: 15
CDR3 protein: CASSESGTGLYGYTF
CDR3 DNA: TGTGCCAGCAGTGAGAGCGGGACAGGGTTGTATGGCTACACCTTC

V gene: TRBV2
clone size: NA
J gene: TRBJ2-3
D gene: TRBD1
CDR3 length: 15
CDR3 protein: CASSTGTGRSDTQYF
CDR3 DNA: TGTGCCAGCAGTACCGGGACAGGGAGGTCAGATACGCAGTATTTT

V gene: TRBV2
clone size: few
J gene: TRBJ2-1
D gene: NA
CDR3 length: 16
CDR3 protein: CASSAPGPVRSHEQFF
CDR3 DNA: TGTGCCAGCAGTGCGCCCGGGCCCGTACGCTCCCATGAGCAGTTCTTC

V gene: TRBV5-1
clone size: NA
J gene: TRBJ2-1
D gene: NA
CDR3 length: 16
CDR3 protein: CASSGVVTRGNNEQFF
CDR3 DNA: TGCGCCAGCAGCGGGGTCGTTACAAGGGGAAACAATGAGCAGTTCTTC

V gene: TRBV7-3
clone size: NA
J gene: TRBJ2-3
D gene: TRBD1
CDR3 length: 15
CDR3 protein: CASSAQGVFTDTQYF
CDR3 DNA: TGTGCCAGCAGCGCTCAGGGGGTTTTCACAGATACGCAGTATTTT

V gene: TRBV6-1
clone size: few
J gene: TRBJ1-5
D gene: NA
CDR3 length: 15
CDR3 protein: CASNPGWASNQPQHF
CDR3 DNA: TGTGCCAGCAATCCCGGGTGGGCGAGCAATCAGCCCCAGCATTTT

V gene: TRBV11-2
clone size: NA
J gene: TRBJ2-1
D gene: TRBD2
CDR3 length: 23
CDR3 protein: CASSLEAGLAGGSLKTAYNEQFF
CDR3 DNA: TGTGCCAGCAGCTTAGAAGCGGGACTAGCGGGAGGTTCGCTCAAAACGGCCTACAATGAGCAGTTCTTC

V gene: TRBV2
clone size: NA
J gene: TRBJ2-1
D gene: TRBD2
CDR3 length: 16
CDR3 protein: CASTIQVAGVSSEQFF
CDR3 DNA: TGTGCCAGCACCATACAGGTAGCGGGAGTTAGTAGTGAGCAGTTCTTC

V gene: TRBV5-1
clone size: few
J gene: TRBJ2-3
D gene: NA
CDR3 length: 17
CDR3 protein: CASSSSGGMGGTDTQYF
CDR3 DNA: TGCGCCAGCAGCTCCTCGGGCGGTATGGGTGGTACAGATACGCAGTATTTT

V gene: TRBV7-8
clone size: NA
J gene: TRBJ2-1
D gene: NA
CDR3 length: 18
CDR3 protein: CASSLVRWASHSINEQFF
CDR3 DNA: TGTGCCAGCAGCTTAGTGCGTTGGGCGTCGCATAGTATCAATGAGCAGTTCTTC

V gene: TRBV2
clone size: many
J gene: TRBJ2-7
D gene: NA
CDR3 length: 14
CDR3 protein: CASSAWEASYEQYF
CDR3 DNA: TGTGCCAGCAGTGCGTGGGAGGCATCCTACGAGCAGTACTTC

V gene: TRBV6-5
clone size: many
J gene: TRBJ2-1
D gene: NA
CDR3 length: 14
CDR3 protein: CASSYNRGYNEQFF
CDR3 DNA: TGTGCCAGCAGTTATAATCGGGGGTACAATGAGCAGTTCTTC

V gene: TRBV20-1
clone size: NA
J gene: TRBJ2-1
D gene: NA
CDR3 length: 17
CDR3 protein: CSARDWRGGAGYNEQFF
CDR3 DNA: TGCAGTGCTAGAGATTGGAGGGGCGGGGCCGGCTACAATGAGCAGTTCTTC

V gene: TRBV2
clone size: few
J gene: TRBJ2-7
D gene: NA
CDR3 length: 16
CDR3 protein: CASSDTRLVSSYEQYF
CDR3 DNA: TGTGCCAGCAGTGACACCAGACTGGTGAGCTCCTACGAGCAGTACTTC

V gene: TRBV4-1
clone size: NA
J gene: TRBJ2-7
D gene: NA
CDR3 length: 16
CDR3 protein: CASSQDIGGLLHEQYF
CDR3 DNA: TGCGCCAGCAGCCAAGATATTGGGGGACTTCTCCACGAGCAGTACTTC

V gene: TRBV5-1
clone size: NA
J gene: TRBJ1-2
D gene: NA
CDR3 length: 13
CDR3 protein: CASSLAVDNGYTF
CDR3 DNA: TGCGCCAGCAGCTTGGCCGTTGATAATGGCTACACCTTC

V gene: TRBV7-9
clone size: many
J gene: TRBJ2-7
D gene: NA
CDR3 length: 12
CDR3 protein: CASSPRGGEQYF
CDR3 DNA: TGTGCCAGCAGCCCGCGAGGGGGAGAGCAGTACTTC

V gene: TRBV7-6
clone size: NA
J gene: TRBJ2-6
D gene: NA
CDR3 length: 15
CDR3 protein: CASSRVGAGANVLTF
CDR3 DNA: TGTGCCAGCAGCCGGGTCGGGGCTGGGGCCAACGTCCTGACTTTC

V gene: TRBV6-1
clone size: NA
J gene: TRBJ1-1
D gene: TRBD1
CDR3 length: 14
CDR3 protein: CASSGDRANTEAFF
CDR3 DNA: TGTGCCAGCAGTGGAGACAGGGCAAACACTGAAGCTTTCTTT

V gene: TRBV12-3/TRBV12-4
clone size: few
J gene: TRBJ2-1
D gene: NA
CDR3 length: 14
CDR3 protein: CASSPGQKLNEQFF
CDR3 DNA: TGTGCCAGCAGCCCGGGACAAAAACTCAATGAGCAGTTCTTC

V gene: TRBV28
clone size: NA
J gene: TRBJ1-1
D gene: NA
CDR3 length: 15
CDR3 protein: CASSLVPPVDTEAFF
CDR3 DNA: TGTGCCAGCAGTTTAGTCCCCCCGGTGGACACTGAAGCTTTCTTT

V gene: TRBV18
clone size: NA
J gene: TRBJ1-1
D gene: NA
CDR3 length: 15
CDR3 protein: CASSPLQLMNTEAFF
CDR3 DNA: TGTGCCAGCTCACCATTACAGCTCATGAACACTGAAGCTTTCTTT

V gene: TRBV4-2
clone size: many
J gene: TRBJ2-1
D gene: NA
CDR3 length: 18
CDR3 protein: CASSQKKWGEVVYDEQFF
CDR3 DNA: TGTGCCAGCAGCCAAAAAAAGTGGGGGGAGGTAGTATACGATGAGCAGTTCTTC

V gene: TRBV7-9
clone size: few
J gene: TRBJ2-2
D gene: TRBD1
CDR3 length: 15
CDR3 protein: CASSSGQGWTGELFF
CDR3 DNA: TGTGCCAGCAGCTCGGGACAGGGCTGGACCGGGGAGCTGTTTTTT

V gene: TRBV20-1
clone size: NA
J gene: TRBJ1-2
D gene: NA
CDR3 length: 13
CDR3 protein: CSARDPQGIGYTF
CDR3 DNA: TGCAGTGCTAGAGATCCCCAGGGGATTGGCTACACCTTC